There are a few counts of the clone carrying this T cell receptor (beta chain). The antigen remains undetermined. TCRdb reanalysed the RACE reads using MiXCR and keeps one entry per CDR3 protein. The sample yields 300,000 to 350,000 distinct CDR3 sequences, under 8% seen once. This sample was included in a study of human T cells and chemical hapten exposure. As to time point: patch test 1, 2 weeks after DPC sensitization. This sample's treatment: therapeutic diphenylcyclopropenone sensitization with weekly scalp DPC. The V and J ends lost 4 bases and 1 base respectively, with 13 bases between them. The CDR3 sequence is 15 residues long. Germline assignment: CDR1 LGHNA and CDR2 YNFKEQ. Study-level results: More PT1 expanded TCRs went with higher patch test scores.

The V gene is TRBV4-2, the J gene TRBJ2-5; TRBD1 might be the D (6 bases). The TCR sequence derives from a woman younger than 35 with alopecia areata. Some clones in this sample may be carry-over from other donors' samples. Sequenced material: whole blood, taken in connection with sensitization to the hapten diphenylcyclopropenone (DPC). Here the CDR3 reads CASSLAVGAQETQYF. The CDR3 region has the DNA TGTGCCAGCAGCCTGGCGGTGGGGGCCCAAGAGACCCAGTACTTC.